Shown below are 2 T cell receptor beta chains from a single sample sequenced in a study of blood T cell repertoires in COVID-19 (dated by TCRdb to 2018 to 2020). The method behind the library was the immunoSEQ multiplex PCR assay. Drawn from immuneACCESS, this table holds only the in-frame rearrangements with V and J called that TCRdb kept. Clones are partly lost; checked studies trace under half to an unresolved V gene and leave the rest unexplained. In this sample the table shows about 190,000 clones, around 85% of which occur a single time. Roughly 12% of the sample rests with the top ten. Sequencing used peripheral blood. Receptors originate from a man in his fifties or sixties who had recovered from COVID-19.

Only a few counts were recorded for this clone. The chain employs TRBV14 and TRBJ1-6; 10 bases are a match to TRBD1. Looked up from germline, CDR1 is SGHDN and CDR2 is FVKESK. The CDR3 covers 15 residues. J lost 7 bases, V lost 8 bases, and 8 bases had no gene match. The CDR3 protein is CASQPGQGINSPLHF. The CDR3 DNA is TGTGCCAGCCAGCCGGGACAGGGGATCAATTCACCCCTCCACTTT.

CDR3 in DNA: TGTGCCAGCAGCTCCCCTAGCACAGATACGCAGTATTTT. Translating gives CASSSPSTDTQYF. The rearrangement links TRBV7-3 to TRBJ2-3; no reliable D call. V was clipped by 4 bases and J by 0 bases, with 5 bases between them. This CDR3 has 13 residues. Germline V lookup: CDR1 SGHTA, CDR2 FQGTGA.